This T cell receptor beta chain was obtained from a study of blood T cells in healthy people across ages. The CDR3 covers 13 residues. Trimming removed 6 bases at V and 1 base at J, with 9 bases between. Germline V gene data show CDR1 as SGHTA and CDR2 as FQGNSA. General study findings and limits: More naive CD4+ cells and higher diversity marked long-lived donors relative to aged donors.

The draw of peripheral blood yielded around 10 milliliters from each donor. To note about this clonotype: Its antigen is undetermined.

With a J-beta primer mix and a sample-barcoded 5' primer, a second PCR ran about 7 to 12 cycles. TCRdb re-analysed the 5' RACE reads in MiXCR, keeping a single row per CDR3 protein. The sample has 750,000 to 950,000 distinct CDR3 sequences; 25% to 35% are singletons. These same records also appear under a second study, on T cells of mothers and their children. That study reports: Per mother, over 8 million TCR beta CDR3 reads were obtained; per child, about 3 million.

V and J are TRBV7-2 and TRBJ1-1, with D unresolved. The origin of this receptor is a woman between 40 and 55 years old in good health. Sequenced input: blood. This chain's CDR3 is CASRGLSNTEAFF. For the CDR3, the DNA is TGTGCCAGCAGAGGACTGTCGAACACTGAAGCTTTCTTT.